Listed below are T cell receptor beta chains from one sample, sequenced in a study of Ad26.COV2.S vaccination and SARS-CoV-2 variants. Produced via immunoSEQ multiplex PCR; TCRdb's table is partial and in-frame only. The table shows 430,000 or so clones, with nearly 90% occurring only once. Here the sequenced sample was peripheral blood, taken in a trial of Ad26.COV2.S vaccine versus placebo. The receptor set was obtained from a person between 18 and 65 years old who received the Ad26.COV2.S COVID-19 vaccine or a placebo. CDR3s include the opening cysteine and the closing phenylalanine or tryptophan. Each record gives: V gene, clone size, D gene, J gene, CDR3 protein, CDR3 DNA. A D gene is named only where the DNA matches it firmly. Some rows have no size entry. The others give once, few or many, or a class for an expanded clone.

TRBV4-2,NA,NA,TRBJ1-4,CASSQDPAIVAEKLFF,TGTGCCAGCAGCCAAGACCCCGCCATTGTCGCAGAAAAACTGTTTTTT
TRBV29-1,NA,NA,TRBJ1-2,CSVEGEGNGYTF,TGCAGCGTTGAGGGGGAGGGAAATGGCTACACCTTC
TRBV7-3,NA,TRBD2,TRBJ2-1,CASSLNGGGIYNEQFF,TGTGCCAGCAGCTTAAATGGCGGGGGGATATACAATGAGCAGTTCTTC
TRBV13,NA,NA,TRBJ1-3,CASSLGVPSGNTIYF,TGTGCCAGCAGCTTAGGGGTACCGTCTGGAAACACCATATATTTT
TRBV7-9,NA,NA,TRBJ1-1,CASSVVGGSGTEAFF,TGTGCCAGCAGCGTGGTCGGGGGGTCGGGCACTGAAGCTTTCTTT
TRBV7-9,NA,NA,TRBJ2-5,CASSLNSAKETQYF,TGTGCCAGCAGCTTAAACTCGGCGAAAGAGACCCAGTACTTC
TRBV2,NA,NA,TRBJ1-2,CADTSGGYTF,TGTGCCGACACTTCGGGGGGCTACACCTTC
TRBV19,NA,NA,TRBJ2-7,CASSMREVGTYEQYF,TGTGCCAGTAGTATGAGGGAGGTCGGGACCTACGAGCAGTACTTC
TRBV4-3,few,NA,TRBJ2-7,CASSQGAGISYEQYF,TGCGCCAGCAGCCAAGGGGCAGGAATCTCCTACGAGCAGTACTTC
TRBV7-3,NA,NA,TRBJ2-1,CASSPSSYNEQFF,TGTGCCAGCAGCCCCAGCTCCTACAATGAGCAGTTCTTC
TRBV4-2,NA,TRBD1,TRBJ2-5,CASSTGTGEETQYF,TGTGCCAGCAGCACGGGGACAGGGGAAGAGACCCAGTACTTC
TRBV6-2/TRBV6-3,NA,NA,TRBJ2-5,CASSPIVSGQETQYF,TGTGCCAGCAGTCCGATTGTTTCGGGTCAAGAGACCCAGTACTTC
TRBV18,NA,NA,TRBJ1-1,CASSPTGYTEAFF,TGTGCCAGCTCACCCACAGGGTACACTGAAGCTTTCTTT
TRBV28,NA,TRBD1,TRBJ1-2,CASSPNLGTGMGYTF,TGTGCCAGCAGTCCAAACCTCGGGACAGGGATGGGCTACACCTTC
TRBV18,NA,NA,TRBJ2-5,CASSPLGQGGETQYF,TGTGCCAGCTCACCACTAGGTCAGGGCGGCGAGACCCAGTACTTC
TRBV11-2,once,NA,TRBJ1-5,CASSPRIQGEPGQPQHF,TGTGCCAGCAGCCCACGGATCCAGGGAGAACCGGGTCAGCCCCAGCATTTT
TRBV7-2,few,NA,TRBJ1-1,CASSLGGTRMNTEAFF,TGTGCCAGCAGCTTAGGGGGGACGAGGATGAACACTGAAGCTTTCTTT
TRBV4-1,NA,NA,TRBJ1-1,CASSQVLGGRTEAFF,TGCGCCAGCAGCCAAGTTCTAGGGGGTAGGACTGAAGCTTTCTTT
TRBV12-5,NA,TRBD2,TRBJ2-1,CASGSRLAGNNEQFF,TGTGCTAGTGGTTCGCGACTAGCGGGCAACAATGAGCAGTTCTTC
TRBV4-3,NA,NA,TRBJ2-7,CASSPRETVTYEQYF,TGCGCCAGCAGCCCACGCGAGACGGTAACCTACGAGCAGTACTTC